The 27 T cell receptor beta chains below come from one sample, sequenced in a study of blood T cell repertoires in COVID-19. Sequenced by immunoSEQ multiplex PCR; TCRdb stores in-frame clones only, minus some. There are around 220,000 clones in the sample; about 90% occur only once, and 1.5% to 2% lies in the top ten. The sequencing input was peripheral blood. These receptors were taken from a man aged 35 to 55 with active or convalescent COVID-19.

V is TRBV5-1 and J is TRBJ2-1; TRBD1 aligns across 11 bases. The V segment lost 1 base and the J segment 0 bases; nucleotides outside the gene matches: 6. Germline V gene data show CDR1 as SGHRS and CDR2 as YFSETQ. The CDR3 spans 18 residues. CDR3 in DNA: TGCGCCAGCAGCTTGTGGACAGGGGGCGATAGCTCCTACAATGAGCAGTTCTTC. Translating gives CASSLWTGGDSSYNEQFF.

The gene calls are TRBV6-1 and TRBJ2-4; 7 bases are shared with TRBD2. CDR3 length equals 14 residues. The ends lost 2 bases at V and 8 bases at J; junction bases unmatched: 6. The germline gives CDR1 MNHNS, CDR2 SASEGT. Here the CDR3 reads CASSEPGLEDIQYF. CDR3 bases: TGTGCCAGCAGTGAACCCGGACTAGAAGACATTCAGTACTTC.

CDR3 in DNA: TGTGCCAGCAGTTCACACCTGGGGGACAGGGAAAGGCGTTGGTATGGCTACACCTTC. Translated: CASSSHLGDRERRWYGYTF. The rearrangement joins TRBV28 to TRBJ1-2, with 9 bases fitting TRBD1. The V gene end was trimmed by 4 bases and the J gene end by 5 bases; junction bases not matched to a gene: 20. The V gene's germline CDR1 is MDHEN and CDR2 SYDVKM. The CDR3 spans 19 residues.

There are many counts of this clone. J is TRBJ1-6 and V is TRBV5-1; tentative D call: TRBD1 (5 bases). Trimming removed 2 bases from V and 5 bases from J, with 8 bases in between. CDR1 SGHRS and CDR2 YFSETQ come from the germline V gene. This CDR3 is built from 14 residues. The CDR3 loop reads CASSFGRDNSPLHF. In nucleotides, the CDR3 is TGCGCCAGCAGCTTCGGCAGGGATAATTCACCCCTCCACTTT.

The chain recombines TRBV28 with TRBJ1-4; D remains ambiguous. The CDR3 extends over 16 amino acids. Trimming shortened V by 8 bases and J by 13 bases, and 29 bases separated the two germline ends. The germline CDR1 and CDR2 sequences are MDHEN and SYDVKM. For the CDR3, the DNA is TGTGCCAGCTTTTCGGCGGGTGTCGGCAGGAGGGTTGGACTGTTTTTT. Residues: CASFSAGVGRRVGLFF.

This clone was observed once. V usage is TRBV5-1 and J usage is TRBJ2-7, with TRBD2 matching 11 bases. The V gene end was trimmed by 0 bases and the J gene end by 0 bases; junction bases not matched to a gene: 2. CDR1 SGHRS and CDR2 YFSETQ come from the germline V gene. The CDR3 is 16 residues long. The CDR3 reads CASSLVAGGASYEQYF. CDR3 coding DNA: TGCGCCAGCAGCTTGGTAGCGGGGGGGGCCTCCTACGAGCAGTACTTC.

This chain connects TRBV30 to TRBJ2-3; 9 bases align to TRBD1. Germline V CDR1 and CDR2: GTSNPN, SVGIG (reference sequence). V dropped 4 bases and J dropped 1; count of bases not matched to a gene: 3. The CDR3 is made up of 14 amino acids. This CDR3 is CAWNRGLGTDTQYF. The CDR3 DNA reads as TGTGCCTGGAACAGGGGGCTCGGCACAGATACGCAGTATTTT. The full variable domain, its missing parts supplied by reference TRBV30 and TRBJ2-3, is SQTIHQWPATLVQPVGSPLSLECTVEGTSNPNLYWYRQAAGRGLQLLFYSVGIGQISSEVPQNLSASRPQDRQFILSSKKLLLSDSGFYLCAWNRGLGTDTQYFGPGTRLTVL.

V is TRBV19 and J is TRBJ1-2; possibly TRBD1 for D (5 bases). In germline, CDR1 is LNHDA, CDR2 SQIVND (reference sequence). Trimming removed 0 bases from V and 2 bases from J, with 7 bases in between. CDR3 length equals 14 residues. The CDR3 reads CASSIDRQNYGYTF. In DNA form, the CDR3 reads TGTGCCAGTAGTATAGATCGACAGAACTATGGCTACACCTTC.

V gene TRBV5-1 combines with J gene TRBJ1-2; TRBD1 might be the D (5 bases). The CDR3 contains 16 residues. Trimming shortened V by 3 bases and J by 5 bases, and 20 bases separated the two germline ends. CDR1 and CDR2 (germline): SGHRS, YFSETQ. CDR3 bases: TGCGCCAGCAGCTGGGTAACGGACACGTCCTCTTATGGCTACACCTTC. It is translated as CASSWVTDTSSYGYTF.

As regards this clone: At the DNA level, this CDR3 is encoded by other sequences in the same sample as well. The J gene is TRBJ1-5, the V gene TRBV27; D uncertain. V was clipped by 6 bases and J by 0 bases, with 9 bases between them. Germline CDR1 MNHEY, CDR2 SMNVEV (reference sequence). The CDR3 is made up of 14 amino acids. The chain's CDR3 is CASSRGYSNQPQHF. CDR3 DNA: TGTGCCAGCAGCCGCGGGTATAGCAATCAGCCCCAGCATTTT.

This clone was seen once. The rearrangement uses TRBV5-1 and TRBJ2-3, with TRBD1 matching over 9 bases. Trimming cost V 4 bases and J 0 bases; bases outside gene matches: 12. Germline loops: CDR1 SGHRS, CDR2 YFSETQ. The CDR3 has 18 amino acids. The CDR3 coding sequence is TGCGCCAGCAGCCTCGGACAGGGGACCTATTCGAGCACAGATACGCAGTATTTT. As protein: CASSLGQGTYSSTDTQYF. Using reference TRBV5-1 and TRBJ2-3 for the parts outside the CDR3, the full variable domain is KAGVTQTPRYLIKTRGQQVTLSCSPISGHRSVSWYQQTPGQGLQFLFEYFSETQRNKGNFPGRFSGRQFSNSRSEMNVSTLELGDSALYLCASSLGQGTYSSTDTQYFGPGTRLTVL.

The V gene is TRBV6-4, the J gene TRBJ1-6; 10 nucleotides match TRBD1. Per germline, CDR1 MRHNA and CDR2 SNTAGT. The CDR3 runs 16 residues. J gave up 7 bases and V 6 bases, and 9 bases lay outside the gene matches. The DNA for the CDR3 is TGTGCCAGCAGCCCGACAGGGGGCCCCTCCAATTCACCCCTCCACTTT. Protein: CASSPTGGPSNSPLHF.

The chain couples TRBV18 to TRBJ1-2; 10 bases are shared with TRBD1. The CDR3 is 12 amino acids. V shed 5 bases, J shed 12 bases, and the junction held 6 bases outside the gene matches. CDR1 is KGHSH, CDR2 LQKENI, per germline. This CDR3 is CASSRQGAEDTF. CDR3 bases: TGTGCCAGCTCAAGACAGGGGGCTGAGGACACCTTC.

This clone has just a few counts. The gene calls are TRBV5-1 and TRBJ1-1; 11 bases are shared with TRBD1. The length of the CDR3 is 16 residues. CDR1 SGHRS and CDR2 YFSETQ come from the germline V gene. With 4 bases clipped from V and 3 bases from J, the junction kept 8 bases outside the gene matches. The CDR3 bases are TGCGCCAGCAGCGCCGGACAGGGGGCGGTCGACACTGAAGCTTTCTTT. Translation gives CASSAGQGAVDTEAFF. Supplemented by reference TRBV5-1 and TRBJ1-1, the full variable domain reads KAGVTQTPRYLIKTRGQQVTLSCSPISGHRSVSWYQQTPGQGLQFLFEYFSETQRNKGNFPGRFSGRQFSNSRSEMNVSTLELGDSALYLCASSAGQGAVDTEAFFGQGTRLTVV.

CDR3 in amino acids: CASSPQGSTEAFF. CDR3 bases: TGTGCCAGCTCGCCGCAGGGGAGCACTGAAGCTTTCTTT. The rearrangement joins TRBV18 to TRBJ1-1, with D perhaps TRBD1 (6 bases). Germline loops: CDR1 KGHSH, CDR2 LQKENI. The CDR3 runs 13 residues. Trimming stripped 6 bases from V and 4 bases from J, with 12 bases between.

The gene calls are TRBV7-9 and TRBJ2-7; D perhaps matches TRBD1 (5 bases). Germline CDR1 is SEHNR and CDR2 is FQNEAQ (reference sequence). The CDR3 length is 14 residues. The germline V and J ends were trimmed by 2 bases and 5 bases, with 13 bases remaining between them. This CDR3 is CASSLPGNRNEQYF. CDR3 bases: TGTGCCAGCAGCTTACCAGGGAATCGCAACGAGCAGTACTTC.

The rearrangement links TRBV6-6 to TRBJ2-7; 10 positions agree with TRBD1. Germline V gene data show CDR1 as MNHNY and CDR2 as SVGAGI (reference sequence). The ends lost 6 bases at V and 2 bases at J; junction bases unmatched: 7. The CDR3 extends over 15 amino acids. The CDR3 sequence: CASSDPGQGTYEQYF. CDR3 sequence (DNA): TGTGCCAGCAGCGACCCGGGACAGGGGACCTACGAGCAGTACTTC.

The gene calls are TRBV28 and TRBJ1-1, with D tentatively TRBD1 (5 bases). Trimming took off 9 bases at V and 10 bases at J, with 18 bases between the two ends. Germline V gives CDR1 MDHEN, CDR2 SYDVKM. There are 12 residues in the CDR3. In nucleotides, the CDR3 is TGTGCCAGTAGAACAAGGGGAACCCGAGCTTTCTTT. Residues: CASRTRGTRAFF.

V gene TRBV2 combines with J gene TRBJ1-4, with D possibly matching TRBD1 (5 bases). The germline gives CDR1 SNHLY, CDR2 FYNNEI. The CDR3 sequence is 13 residues long. V was cut by 8 bases and J by 7 bases, with 14 bases left in between. The CDR3: CASAGSSVEKLFF. The DNA for the CDR3 is TGTGCCAGCGCAGGGTCGTCAGTTGAAAAACTGTTTTTT.

The chain carries TRBV7-8 and TRBJ1-2; TRBD1 agrees at 8 bases. V was pared by 4 bases and J by 8 bases, with 21 bases of the junction left unmatched. CDR3 length: 18 residues. Germline V gene data show CDR1 as SGHVS and CDR2 as FQNEAQ. The CDR3 DNA reads TGTGCCAGCAGCTCTACTATGGCTGGACAGGGAAACCTTAGGGGCTACACCTTC. Its translation: CASSSTMAGQGNLRGYTF.

This sequence joins TRBV4-1 and TRBJ2-1; TRBD2 is a possible D gene (5 bases). The germline V gene encodes CDR1 MGHRA and CDR2 YSYEKL. There are 17 residues in the CDR3. V dropped 0 bases and J dropped 4 bases, with 16 bases sitting between them. The CDR3 loop reads CASSQDWQAAYYNEQFF. The CDR3 DNA reads TGCGCCAGCAGCCAAGATTGGCAAGCGGCATATTACAATGAGCAGTTCTTC.

The V gene is TRBV5-1, the J gene TRBJ2-3; 10 bases align to TRBD2. This CDR3 has 17 amino acids. Germline V gives CDR1 SGHRS, CDR2 YFSETQ. The V gene end was trimmed by 2 bases and the J gene end by 2 bases; junction bases not matched to a gene: 8. The CDR3 spells CASSLNPSGRFTDTQYF. Here the CDR3 DNA reads TGCGCCAGCAGCTTAAACCCTAGCGGGAGATTCACAGATACGCAGTATTTT.

A remark on this clone: This specimen includes other DNA sequences encoding the same CDR3. The V call is TRBV27, the J call TRBJ2-7, with TRBD2 matching over 10 bases. In germline, CDR1 is MNHEY, CDR2 SMNVEV (reference sequence). J gave up 1 base and V 5 bases, and 2 bases lay outside the gene matches. The CDR3 is 14 amino acids. This chain's CDR3 is CASSLLAGSYEQYF. The CDR3 nucleotides are TGTGCCAGCAGTCTACTAGCGGGATCCTACGAGCAGTACTTC.

CDR3: CASSERHGRGRDLEAFF. The CDR3 nucleotides are TGTGCCAGCAGCGAACGGCACGGGAGGGGGCGAGACCTTGAAGCTTTCTTT. The chain uses TRBV14 and TRBJ1-1, with 7 nucleotides matching TRBD1. Germline loops: CDR1 SGHDN, CDR2 FVKESK. Losses at the gene ends were 5 bases for V and 7 bases for J; bases not matched to a gene: 19. The CDR3 has 17 amino acids.

This chain joins TRBV7-2 and TRBJ1-4; TRBD1 is a possible D gene (5 bases). CDR1 and CDR2 (germline): SGHTA, FQGNSA. V lost 5 bases to trimming and J lost 4 bases, with 11 bases between them. The CDR3 runs to 14 residues. DNA of the CDR3: TGTGCCAGCAGCCCCGACAGAGATAATGAAAAACTGTTTTTT. Its protein is CASSPDRDNEKLFF. Complete variable domain (other parts from reference TRBV7-2 and TRBJ1-4): GAGVSQSPSNKVTEKGKDVELRCDPISGHTALYWYRQSLGQGLEFLIYFQGNSAPDKSGLPSDRFSAERTGGSVSTLTIQRTQQEDSAVYLCASSPDRDNEKLFFGSGTQLSVL.

The gene calls are TRBV11-3 and TRBJ2-2, with 7 bases that match TRBD2. Trimming cost V 4 bases and J 5 bases; bases outside gene matches: 4. Germline CDR1 is SGHNT and CDR2 is YENEEA. This CDR3 contains 14 residues. The CDR3 sequence is CASSWTRGTGELFF. CDR3 in DNA: TGTGCCAGCAGCTGGACTAGAGGGACCGGGGAGCTGTTTTTT. The variable domain in full, completed from reference TRBV11-3 and TRBJ2-2, reads EAGVVQSPRYKIIEKKQPVAFWCNPISGHNTLYWYLQNLGQGPELLIRYENEEAVDDSQLPKDRFSAERLKGVDSTLKIQPAELGDSAVYLCASSWTRGTGELFFGEGSRLTVL.

Details on this clone: This sample includes further DNA sequences coding for the same CDR3. This chain uses TRBV9 with TRBJ1-3; D is perhaps TRBD1 (5 bases). V was pared by 0 bases and J by 0 bases, with 7 bases between. This CDR3 region has 15 residues. CDR1 is SGDLS, CDR2 YYNGEE, per germline. CDR3 in amino acids: CASSVADSSGNTIYF. For the CDR3, the DNA is TGTGCCAGCAGCGTAGCTGACAGCTCTGGAAACACCATATATTTT.